The rows below give T cell receptor beta chains drawn from one sample of a study of cytomegalovirus exposure and HLA in healthy donors. The method was immunoSEQ multiplex PCR; TCRdb's version includes in-frame clones alone and lacks a portion of them. The sample includes about 130,000 clones. Sequencing used PBMCs. The receptors originated from a man younger than 30 in good health and CMV-seronegative. CDR3s include the opening cysteine and the closing phenylalanine or tryptophan. D genes are given only for firm matches.

j_call d_call v_call cdr3_aa
TRBJ1-1 NA TRBV28 CASSLLQDTEAFF
TRBJ2-7 NA TRBV15 CATSRDPGSPSEQYF
TRBJ2-2 TRBD2 TRBV19 CASSMGLAGFYGELFF
TRBJ2-7 NA TRBV4-3 CASSQDRGYEQYF
TRBJ2-7 NA TRBV30 CAWTVLASEQYF
TRBJ2-1 NA TRBV5-4 CASSLIYNEQFF
TRBJ2-7 NA TRBV5-1 CASSLGGDDEQYF
TRBJ1-1 TRBD1 TRBV4-3 CASSQGLGTGNTEAFF
TRBJ1-5 NA TRBV27 CASSPDNNSNQPQHF
TRBJ2-2 TRBD1 TRBV5-1 CASSSQGAQGTGELFF
TRBJ2-2 TRBD1 TRBV4-3 CASSQDLRDRGHTGELFF
TRBJ2-7 NA TRBV5-4 CASSLRRSESYEQYF
TRBJ1-5 NA TRBV28 CASSRTSGTRNQPQHF
TRBJ1-2 TRBD1 TRBV7-3 CASSSRQGANYGYTF
TRBJ1-5 NA TRBV27 CASSSRASNQPQHF
TRBJ2-7 NA TRBV6-6 CASRIFEGEQYF
TRBJ1-4 TRBD1 TRBV11-1 CASAPGQGGEKLFF
TRBJ2-7 NA TRBV4-1 CASSRIPGTNYEQYF
TRBJ1-2 TRBD1 TRBV27 CASSLSVSGRGRGYTF
TRBJ1-2 TRBD1 TRBV14 CASSQGLRDRGYTF
TRBJ2-5 TRBD1 TRBV7-3 CASSRQGETQYF
TRBJ1-1 NA TRBV5-6 CASSFWGLMNTEAFF
NA NA TRBV5-1 CASSFLGASEQYF
TRBJ2-3 NA TRBV4-3 CASSQDLKGLGTDTQYF
TRBJ2-7 TRBD1 TRBV30 CAWRDRGTYEQYF
TRBJ1-5 NA TRBV7-7 CASSLDDLGLGTRKQPQHF
TRBJ2-7 TRBD1 TRBV10-2 CASRSGQSYEQYF
TRBJ1-2 NA TRBV28 CATQFRGEEDGYTF
TRBJ1-4 NA TRBV28 CASSPWGANEKLFF
TRBJ2-6 TRBD2 TRBV2 CASGGEPRNSYSGANVLTF
TRBJ2-7 TRBD2 TRBV7-3 CASSLSGSGGIYEQYF
TRBJ1-1 NA TRBV11-2 CASSFSGAARAFF
TRBJ2-1 NA TRBV5-4 CASSSGTLYNEQFF
TRBJ1-1 TRBD1 TRBV6-4 CASSETGAEDTEAFF
TRBJ1-4 TRBD1 TRBV7-6 CASSPRTGPNEKLFF
TRBJ1-2 TRBD1 TRBV7-2 CASSPRRDRVDGYTF
TRBJ1-5 NA TRBV28 CASSLFLGQGLVGQPQHF
TRBJ2-7 NA TRBV6-6 CASSSPTLSSYEQYF
TRBJ2-7 NA TRBV7-6 CASSPTDYEQYF
TRBJ2-3 TRBD2 TRBV7-9 CASSLWVGLVTPTQYF
TRBJ1-6 NA TRBV29-1 CSGRTGSLMNSPLHF
TRBJ1-5 NA TRBV28 CASTSGHYASNQPQHF
TRBJ2-3 TRBD2 TRBV5-1 CASSFGGGDGDTQYF
TRBJ2-5 TRBD2 TRBV6-5 CASSYSGRAGGYQYF
TRBJ2-4 NA TRBV2 CASREGHRDIQYF
TRBJ1-5 NA TRBV7-8 CASSSQQASGQPQHF
TRBJ1-5 TRBD1 TRBV30 CAWSSPGTGGQLRQPQHF
TRBJ2-7 NA TRBV19 CASSISGYEQYF
TRBJ2-2 NA TRBV29-1 CSVVYTGSDTGELFF
TRBJ1-1 NA TRBV6-5 CASALGGNTEAFF
TRBJ1-1 NA TRBV28 CASTPFRGTGNTEAFF
TRBJ1-5 TRBD1 TRBV4-1 CASSQEQGVSNQPQHF